The rows below give T cell receptor beta chains drawn from one sample of a study of T cell repertoires in cytomegalovirus infection. Each CDR3 protein gets one entry after TCRdb re-called the reads with MiXCR. Of roughly 230,000 distinct CDR3 sequences listed, about 23% are singletons. The sequencing sample was made of CD8+ T cells from PBMCs. The receptors were sampled from a human donor in good health (CMV status not recorded). Some clones in this sample may be carry-over from other donors' samples. Each CDR3 is given with its conserved first and last residue. A D gene is named only where the DNA matches it firmly. Only part of the rows carry a size: once, few, many, or a class if the clone is expanded.

CASSLTENYEQYF,TGTGCCAGCAGCTTGACAGAGAACTACGAGCAGTACTTC,TRBV6-1,.,few,TRBJ2-7
CASRAGTGKTYEQYF,TGTGCCAGCAGGGCTGGGACAGGGAAAACCTACGAGCAGTACTTC,TRBV6-2/TRBV6-3,TRBD1,many,TRBJ2-7
CASSHEQGAGYTF,TGCGCCAGCAGCCACGAACAGGGAGCTGGCTACACCTTC,TRBV4-1,.,few,TRBJ1-2
CASSYMGTEAFF,TGTGCCAGCAGTTACATGGGGACTGAAGCTTTCTTT,TRBV6-6,.,few,TRBJ1-1
CASSLGYQGASGAPYEQYF,TGTGCCAGCAGCTTAGGATATCAAGGGGCTAGCGGGGCCCCCTACGAGCAGTACTTC,TRBV7-8,TRBD2,many,TRBJ2-7
CASSYGGVSAFF,TGTGCCAGCAGCTATGGGGGAGTCTCAGCTTTCTTT,TRBV5-6,.,few,TRBJ1-1
CASSQASADTQYF,TGTGCCAGCAGCCAAGCTAGCGCAGATACGCAGTATTTT,TRBV7-8,.,many,TRBJ2-3
CASSLFSGTAQETQYF,TGTGCCAGCAGCTTATTCTCCGGGACAGCACAAGAGACCCAGTACTTC,TRBV7-8,TRBD1,.,TRBJ2-5
CASSLGGTADTYEQYF,TGTGCCAGCAGTTTAGGGGGGACAGCGGATACCTACGAGCAGTACTTC,TRBV28,.,few,TRBJ2-7
CASSGRSNEQFF,TGTGCCAGCAGCGGACGTAGCAATGAGCAGTTCTTC,TRBV11-2,.,few,TRBJ2-1
CASRPPEGPWQFF,TGTGCCAGCAGGCCTCCCGAGGGGCCCTGGCAGTTCTTC,TRBV7-9,.,many,TRBJ2-1
CASSLASGTGANVLTF,TGTGCCAGCAGCTTGGCCTCCGGAACTGGGGCCAACGTCCTGACTTTC,TRBV5-4,.,few,TRBJ2-6
CASSLGPVEQFF,TGTGCCAGCAGCTTAGGGCCCGTTGAGCAGTTCTTC,TRBV7-3,.,once,TRBJ2-1
CATSIGTGTTEETQYF,TGTGCCACCAGCATCGGAACCGGGACAACGGAAGAGACCCAGTACTTC,TRBV15,.,.,TRBJ2-5
CSSLLGAGYPNEQFF,TGCAGCTCCCTCTTAGGAGCGGGGTATCCCAATGAGCAGTTCTTC,TRBV29-1,TRBD2,few,TRBJ2-1
CASSSPSGAYNEQFF,TGTGCCAGCAGTTCTCCTAGCGGGGCTTACAATGAGCAGTTCTTC,TRBV12-3/TRBV12-4,TRBD2,few,TRBJ2-1
CAGSKGTEAFF,TGTGCCGGCAGTAAAGGCACTGAAGCTTTCTTT,TRBV2,.,.,TRBJ1-1
CASSPGTVQETQYF,TGCGCCAGCAGCCCCGGGACGGTCCAAGAGACCCAGTACTTC,TRBV4-3,.,.,TRBJ2-5
CSARGHLNPEAFF,TGCAGTGCTAGAGGACACCTGAACCCTGAAGCTTTCTTT,TRBV20-1,.,.,TRBJ1-1
CASSLQTVGTDTQYF,TGTGCCAGCAGTCTACAGACAGTCGGGACAGATACGCAGTATTTT,TRBV12-3/TRBV12-4,.,.,TRBJ2-3
CASSGELTGSSQPQHF,TGTGCCAGCAGTGGTGAGTTAACAGGGTCCAGTCAGCCCCAGCATTTT,TRBV6-2/TRBV6-3,.,.,TRBJ1-5
CASSLTPPNTEAFF,TGTGCCAGCAGCTTAACTCCGCCGAACACTGAAGCTTTCTTT,TRBV7-8,.,.,TRBJ1-1
CSVEGNYGYTF,TGCAGCGTTGAAGGGAACTATGGCTACACCTTC,TRBV29-1,.,many,TRBJ1-2
CASSSPGQGVNEQYF,TGTGCCAGCAGCTCGCCGGGACAGGGAGTCAACGAGCAGTACTTC,TRBV7-2,TRBD1,many,TRBJ2-7
CASSIWTGASNTGELFF,TGTGCCAGTAGTATTTGGACAGGGGCCTCAAACACCGGGGAGCTGTTTTTT,TRBV19,TRBD1,.,TRBJ2-2
CASSLDPSGYQPQHF,TGTGCCAGCAGCTTAGATCCATCCGGGTATCAGCCCCAGCATTTT,TRBV7-2,.,many,TRBJ1-5
CASSQDWGSYEQYF,TGCGCCAGCAGCCAAGATTGGGGCTCCTACGAGCAGTACTTC,TRBV4-1,.,many,TRBJ2-7
CASSQDTRDGYTF,TGTGCCAGCAGCCAAGATACGAGGGATGGCTACACCTTC,TRBV14,.,few,TRBJ1-2
CASSGQGDSNQPQHF,TGTGCCAGCAGCGGTCAGGGGGATAGCAATCAGCCCCAGCATTTT,TRBV7-9,TRBD1,.,TRBJ1-5
CASSLWLAKNIQYF,TGCGCCAGCAGTCTCTGGCTAGCCAAAAACATTCAGTACTTC,TRBV10-2,.,.,TRBJ2-4
CASSPRGARYTEAFF,TGTGCCAGCAGCCCTAGGGGGGCGCGATACACTGAAGCTTTCTTT,TRBV28,.,.,TRBJ1-1